One sample yielded the 19 T cell receptor beta chains listed below, sequenced in a study of T cell responses to AZD1222 COVID-19 vaccine. TCRdb's table, derived via immunoSEQ multiplex PCR, lists solely in-frame clones and lacks some. The data hold 100,000 to 120,000 clones, with 88% observed a single time. Source: peripheral blood, taken 28 days after the second AZD1222 dose. These receptor sequences come from an adult who received the AZD1222 COVID-19 vaccine.

The chain uses TRBV6-5 and TRBJ1-3; TRBD1 aligns across 10 bases. The trim removed 2 bases at V and 6 bases at J, leaving 4 bases unmatched. The V gene's germline CDR1 is MNHEY and CDR2 SVGAGI. CDR3 length equals 15 residues. In DNA form, the CDR3 reads TGTGCCAGCAGTTACCTGGGGACAGGGGCAAACACCATATATTTT. It is translated as CASSYLGTGANTIYF.

The chain couples TRBV12-3 or TRBV12-4 to TRBJ1-6, with D perhaps TRBD1 (5 bases). The V gene lost 9 bases and the J gene lost 7 bases, with 13 bases spanning the gap. The CDR3 extends over 13 amino acids. The CDR3 region has the DNA TGTGCCAGTTTAAGGGGATCCAATTCACCCCTCCACTTT. Translated, it gives CASLRGSNSPLHF.

This clone turned up a few times. The rearrangement uses TRBV6-6 and TRBJ2-5, with a tentative D call TRBD1 (6 bases). The CDR3 consists of 12 residues. V lost 8 bases, J lost 3 bases, and 10 bases lay in between. CDR1 is MNHNY and CDR2 is SVGAGI in the germline V gene (reference sequence). The CDR3 loop reads CASRTVEETQYF. CDR3 nucleotides: TGTGCCAGCCGGACAGTAGAAGAGACCCAGTACTTC.

V and J are TRBV3-1 (or the pseudogene TRBV3-2) and TRBJ1-2; D unresolved. The germline V gene encodes CDR1 LGHDT and CDR2 YNNKEL (reference sequence). The CDR3 has 16 residues. The germline V and J ends were trimmed by 5 bases and 5 bases, with 21 bases remaining between them. CDR3 sequence: CASSIPRSSGEYGYTF. The DNA of the CDR3 is TGTGCCAGCAGCATTCCCCGCTCCTCAGGTGAATATGGCTACACCTTC.

The rearrangement joins TRBV6-5 to TRBJ1-1, with D unresolved. Trimming left V 0 bases short and J 1 base short, with 6 bases between. The CDR3 has 14 residues. Germline V CDR1 and CDR2: MNHEY, SVGAGI. CDR3 sequence reads: CASSYSLGNTEAFF. The CDR3, as DNA: TGTGCCAGCAGTTACTCTTTGGGGAACACTGAAGCTTTCTTT.

This clone appeared a few times. The chain couples TRBV7-2 to TRBJ1-1, with 9 bases matching TRBD1. Per the germline V gene, CDR1 is SGHTA and CDR2 is FQGNSA. Unmatched junction bases numbered 6, after V lost 2 bases and J lost 2 bases. This CDR3 is built from 16 residues. This CDR3 is CASSLNGGQGNTEAFF. The CDR3, as DNA: TGTGCCAGCAGCTTAAACGGGGGACAGGGCAACACTGAAGCTTTCTTT.

V usage is TRBV29-1 and J usage is TRBJ2-3, with D unresolved. The ends were cut back, 7 bases at V and 5 bases at J, with 10 bases in the middle. The germline V gene has CDR1 SQVTM and CDR2 ANQGSEA. There are 11 residues in the CDR3. The CDR3 coding sequence is TGCAGCGCCCGAATGGGAGATACGCAGTATTTT. It codes for CSARMGDTQYF.

CDR3: CASSTQLAGPGEQYF. The CDR3 nucleotides are TGTGCCAGCAGCACCCAACTAGCGGGGCCGGGGGAGCAGTACTTC. V usage is TRBV7-9 and J usage is TRBJ2-7; 10 bases match TRBD2. Germline CDR1 and CDR2: SEHNR and FQNEAQ (reference sequence). This CDR3 comprises 15 residues. V shed 5 bases, J shed 7 bases, and the junction held 11 bases outside the gene matches.

The V and J genes are TRBV21-1 and TRBJ1-5. TRBV21-1 is recorded as a pseudogene. The CDR3 spans 14 residues. CDR3 residues: CASNKGTGHQPQHF. In DNA form, the CDR3 reads TGTGCCAGCAACAAAGGGACGGGTCATCAGCCCCAGCATTTT.

This clone came up once. V is TRBV19 and J is TRBJ1-5; D unresolved. V lost 1 base to trimming and J lost 7 bases, with 14 bases between them. Looked up from germline, CDR1 is LNHDA and CDR2 is SQIVND (reference sequence). This CDR3 spans 15 amino acids. The chain's CDR3 is CASSIVGTQGQPQHF. CDR3 in DNA: TGTGCCAGTAGTATAGTAGGCACCCAAGGGCAGCCCCAGCATTTT.

In this sample, this clone turned up once. The chain links TRBV13 to TRBJ2-1, with TRBD1 as a possible D gene (6 bases). Trimming stripped 6 bases from V and 7 bases from J, with 19 bases between. The CDR3 has 15 residues. The germline gives CDR1 PRHDT, CDR2 FYEKMQ (reference sequence). For the CDR3, the DNA is TGTGCCAGCAGATTTATACAGGGAGTTACTAATGAGCAGTTCTTC. The encoded protein is CASRFIQGVTNEQFF.

This clone was recorded only once. V is TRBV4-2 and J is TRBJ2-5; 8 bases fit TRBD1. With V trimmed by 4 bases and J by 5 bases, 6 bases remained unmatched. Germline V lookup: CDR1 LGHNA, CDR2 YNFKEQ. The CDR3 is 14 amino acids. The CDR3 protein is CASSPGQGGETQYF. CDR3 sequence (DNA): TGTGCCAGCAGCCCCGGACAGGGTGGGGAGACCCAGTACTTC.

This clone has just one count. This chain uses TRBV6-5 with TRBJ1-6; TRBD1 is a possible D gene (6 bases). CDR1 MNHEY and CDR2 SVGAGI come from the germline V gene. The V gene lost 2 bases and the J gene lost 6 bases, with 8 bases spanning the gap. There are 14 residues in the CDR3. CDR3 amino acids: CASSYRGSNSPLHF. CDR3 nucleotide sequence: TGTGCCAGCAGTTACAGGGGGAGTAATTCACCCCTCCACTTT.

The chain recombines TRBV28 with TRBJ1-1; D uncertain. Germline CDR1 MDHEN, CDR2 SYDVKM. The V end was cut by 6 bases, the J end by 4 bases, with 12 bases between. The CDR3 covers 13 residues. CDR3 sequence reads: CASRPDEATEAFF. The CDR3 DNA reads TGTGCCAGCAGGCCCGACGAGGCCACTGAAGCTTTCTTT.

To note about this clone: Other nucleotide sequences from this sample produce the same CDR3. The chain carries TRBV7-2 and TRBJ1-5; 7 bases align to TRBD1. The V and J ends lost 5 bases and 3 bases, in that order; junction bases with no gene match: 4. Germline CDR1 is SGHTA and CDR2 is FQGNSA. The CDR3 runs to 14 residues. For the CDR3, the DNA is TGTGCCAGCAGCCTTACAGGGGTCAATCAGCCCCAGCATTTT. This sequence encodes CASSLTGVNQPQHF.

In this sample, this clone turned up many times. The chain has TRBV20-1 and TRBJ2-7, with TRBD2 matching over 8 bases. V shed 6 bases and J 6 bases; nucleotides not matched to a gene: 4. The CDR3 spans 11 residues. Per germline, CDR1 DFQATT and CDR2 SNEGSKA (reference sequence). The CDR3 DNA sequence: TGCAGTGCCCGCGCGGGAGGCGAGCAGTACTTC. It specifies CSARAGGEQYF.

This sequence joins TRBV19 and TRBJ1-3, with D maybe TRBD1 (5 bases). With 8 bases removed from V and 5 bases from J, the gap between germline ends came to 10 bases. The CDR3 sequence is 12 residues long. Per germline, CDR1 LNHDA and CDR2 SQIVND (reference sequence). The CDR3 nucleotides are TGTGCCAGTCAGCAGGGTAGAAACACCATATATTTT. Encoded protein: CASQQGRNTIYF.

The chain combines TRBV9 with TRBJ2-1, with 8 bases fitting TRBD1. After removal of 1 base from V and 4 bases from J, the junction contained 4 bases not matched to a gene. This CDR3 has 15 residues. The germline V gene encodes CDR1 SGDLS and CDR2 YYNGEE. The CDR3 DNA is TGTGCCAGCAGCGTATCCCAGGGGGCATACAATGAGCAGTTCTTC. It codes for CASSVSQGAYNEQFF.

The chain links TRBV10-3 to TRBJ2-7, with 12 bases lining up with TRBD1. V was pared by 6 bases and J by 7 bases, with 10 bases of the junction left unmatched. The CDR3 extends over 15 amino acids. CDR1 is ENHRY, CDR2 SYGVKD, per germline. CDR3 DNA: TGTGCCATCAGGGCGTCCGGGACAGGGGGCCTAGAGCAGTACTTC. It specifies CAIRASGTGGLEQYF.